What follows are 18 T cell receptor beta chains derived from one specimen sequenced in a study of T cell responses to AZD1222 COVID-19 vaccine. The protocol was immunoSEQ multiplex PCR, while the TCRdb copy is restricted to in-frame clones and leaves out a portion. The sample contains some 49,000 clones, 60% to 85% of which appear only once. Sequences were derived from peripheral blood, sampled on day 0 of AZD1222 vaccination. The receptor source for this set is an adult in good health.

J is TRBJ2-1 and V is TRBV28; 8 bases match TRBD2. Germline lookup yields CDR1 MDHEN and CDR2 SYDVKM. J lost 5 bases, V lost 1 base, and 10 bases had no gene match. This CDR3 comprises 17 residues. DNA of the CDR3: TGTGCCAGCAGTTTATTTCGGAGTAGCGGGACCCACAATGAGCAGTTCTTC. It specifies CASSLFRSSGTHNEQFF.

This clone was found once. The V call is TRBV6-5, the J call TRBJ1-2; weak D call: TRBD1 (5 bases). The germline V and J ends were trimmed by 11 bases and 2 bases, with 18 bases remaining between them. CDR1 and CDR2 (germline): MNHEY, SVGAGI. This CDR3 region has 14 residues. In DNA, the CDR3 is TGTGCCGCCAGGGTGGGGCAGATCAACTATGGCTACACCTTC. Protein sequence: CAARVGQINYGYTF.

This clone was seen only once. The chain has TRBV6-5 and TRBJ1-6; D is ambiguous. The germline V and J ends were trimmed by 6 bases and 0 bases, with 9 bases remaining between them. The CDR3 has 15 amino acids. Germline-derived CDR1 and CDR2 are MNHEY and SVGAGI. CDR3 loop: CASSIGSSYNSPLHF. In DNA, the CDR3 is TGTGCCAGCAGCATCGGAAGCTCCTATAATTCACCCCTCCACTTT.

The rearrangement uses TRBV27 and TRBJ1-2, with D hard to call. The CDR3 consists of 14 residues. Trimming cost V 3 bases and J 3 bases, with 11 bases left between them. Germline loops: CDR1 MNHEY, CDR2 SMNVEV (reference sequence). The CDR3 reads CASSLYKGDYGYTF. The CDR3 DNA is TGTGCCAGCAGTTTGTACAAGGGTGACTATGGCTACACCTTC.

This clone has only one observation. The chain recombines TRBV19 with TRBJ2-5, with 7 bases identical to TRBD1. This CDR3 spans 15 amino acids. The V gene end was trimmed by 4 bases and the J gene end by 2 bases; junction bases not matched to a gene: 7. The germline CDR1 and CDR2 sequences are LNHDA and SQIVND (reference sequence). CDR3 in DNA: TGTGCCAGTAGTAGGGGACAGCATCCGCAAGAGACCCAGTACTTC. The encoded protein is CASSRGQHPQETQYF.

V usage is TRBV18 and J usage is TRBJ2-1, with D tentatively TRBD2 (5 bases). The V gene's germline CDR1 is KGHSH and CDR2 LQKENI. Trimming took 4 bases from V and 8 from J, leaving 12 bases between them. The CDR3 length is 13 residues. The CDR3 protein is CASSLKERDEQFF. The CDR3 DNA is TGTGCCAGCTCACTGAAAGAGAGGGATGAGCAGTTCTTC. The whole variable domain, remainder taken from reference TRBV18 and TRBJ2-1, is NAGVMQNPRHLVRRRGQEARLRCSPMKGHSHVYWYRQLPEEGLKFMVYLQKENIIDESGMPKERFSAEFPKEGPSILRIQQVVRGDSAAYFCASSLKERDEQFFGPGTRLTVL.

This chain uses TRBV18 with TRBJ2-1; 7 bases fit TRBD1. This CDR3 contains 13 residues. The V and J ends lost 10 bases and 8 bases, in that order; junction bases with no gene match: 11. From germline, CDR1 is KGHSH and CDR2 LQKENI. CDR3 coding DNA: TGTGCCACCACCGAAACAGGGGTCGATGAGCAGTTCTTC. It codes for CATTETGVDEQFF. Full variable domain (rest looked up from reference TRBV18 and TRBJ2-1): NAGVMQNPRHLVRRRGQEARLRCSPMKGHSHVYWYRQLPEEGLKFMVYLQKENIIDESGMPKERFSAEFPKEGPSILRIQQVVRGDSAAYFCATTETGVDEQFFGPGTRLTVL.

The V and J genes are TRBV4-2 and TRBJ1-4; no reliable D call. Looked up from germline, CDR1 is LGHNA and CDR2 is YNFKEQ. V gave up 5 bases and J gave up 0 bases, with 10 bases separating them. The CDR3 is made up of 15 amino acids. CDR3 amino acids: CASSTQPATNEKLFF. The CDR3 coding sequence is TGTGCCAGCAGCACCCAACCTGCAACTAATGAAAAACTGTTTTTT.

This chain connects TRBV5-4 to TRBJ2-7; TRBD1 agrees at 12 bases. Germline lookup yields CDR1 SGHNT and CDR2 YYREEE (reference sequence). V lost 3 bases and J lost 6; bases outside the gene matches: 10. The CDR3 has 16 amino acids. This chain's CDR3 is CASSSGGDRGLGEQYV. Written as DNA, the CDR3 is TGTGCCAGCAGCTCTGGGGGGGACAGGGGGCTTGGCGAGCAGTACGTC.

This sequence joins TRBV19 and TRBJ1-5; perhaps TRBD1 as D (6 bases). The CDR3 totals 15 residues. The germline CDR1 and CDR2 sequences are LNHDA and SQIVND (reference sequence). V lost 3 bases and J lost 5, with 14 bases in between. DNA for the CDR3: TGTGCCAGTAGTATCGGGGGAGCAGGGGATCAGCCCCAGCATTTT. Protein product: CASSIGGAGDQPQHF.

This clone was recorded once. This chain joins TRBV6-5 and TRBJ2-2, with D possibly TRBD1 on 6 matching bases. CDR1 and CDR2 (germline): MNHEY, SVGAGI. The CDR3 is made up of 13 amino acids. V gave up 6 bases and J gave up 6 bases, with 11 bases separating them. This chain's CDR3 is CASSLQGPGELFF. CDR3 nucleotide sequence: TGTGCCAGCAGCCTACAGGGACCCGGGGAGCTGTTTTTT.

The rearrangement uses TRBV5-6 and TRBJ2-1, with TRBD2 identical over 7 bases. Germline CDR1 and CDR2: SGHDT and YYEEEE. V dropped 2 bases and J dropped 7; count of bases not matched to a gene: 6. The length of the CDR3 is 14 residues. CDR3 coding DNA: TGTGCCAGCAGCTTCGGGGGAGGGCCGAATGAGCAGTTCTTC. Translating gives CASSFGGGPNEQFF. Combining the CDR3 with reference TRBV5-6 and TRBJ2-1 gives the whole variable domain DAGVTQSPTHLIKTRGQQVTLRCSPKSGHDTVSWYQQALGQGPQFIFQYYEEEERQRGNFPDRFSGHQFPNYSSELNVNALLLGDSALYLCASSFGGGPNEQFFGPGTRLTVL.

This chain uses TRBV19 with TRBJ1-1; D is unclear. V was clipped by 7 bases and J by 0 bases, with 3 bases between them. The CDR3 runs to 11 residues. Germline V gene lookup returns CDR1 LNHDA and CDR2 SQIVND (reference sequence). This CDR3 is CASIVNTEAFF. The CDR3 region has the DNA TGTGCCAGTATAGTGAACACTGAAGCTTTCTTT.

The rearrangement joins TRBV6-2 or TRBV6-3 to TRBJ2-7; 12 bases align to TRBD2. This CDR3 contains 15 residues. With 5 bases clipped from V and 3 bases from J, the junction kept 5 bases outside the gene matches. Germline-derived CDR1 and CDR2 are MNHEY and SVGEGT. The CDR3 DNA reads TGTGCCAGCAGTAGCGGACTAGCGGGACTCTACGAGCAGTACTTC. Protein: CASSSGLAGLYEQYF.

The chain has TRBV16 and TRBJ1-2; no firm D call. Looked up from germline, CDR1 is KGHSY and CDR2 is FQNENV. The V and J ends lost 4 bases and 4 bases respectively, with 10 bases between them. The CDR3 loop spans 13 amino acids. The CDR3 sequence is CASSLGTAYGYTF. The CDR3 nucleotides are TGTGCCAGCAGCCTCGGCACAGCCTATGGCTACACCTTC.

V usage is TRBV11-2 and J usage is TRBJ2-5; 9 bases match TRBD2. This CDR3 region has 15 residues. Germline V gene sequence: CDR1 SGHAT, CDR2 FQNNGV. V was pared by 6 bases and J by 7 bases, with 12 bases of the junction left unmatched. The CDR3 spells CASRFLAGGSGTQYF. The CDR3 DNA follows: TGTGCCAGCAGGTTTCTCGCGGGGGGGTCCGGGACCCAGTACTTC. Supplemented by reference TRBV11-2 and TRBJ2-5, the full variable domain reads EAGVAQSPRYKIIEKRQSVAFWCNPISGHATLYWYQQILGQGPKLLIQFQNNGVVDDSQLPKDRFSAERLKGVDSTLKIQPAKLEDSAVYLCASRFLAGGSGTQYFGPGTRLLVL.

The rearrangement uses TRBV28 and TRBJ2-4, with D perhaps being TRBD1 or TRBD2 (7 bases each). Germline V CDR1 and CDR2: MDHEN, SYDVKM. The V end lost 6 bases, the J end lost 2 bases, and 14 bases lay between the germline ends. This CDR3 region has 15 residues. DNA of the CDR3: TGTGCCAGCAGGAGCCAGGGGGGGACCAAAAACATTCAGTACTTC. This gives the protein CASRSQGGTKNIQYF. Supplemented by reference TRBV28 and TRBJ2-4, the full variable domain reads DVKVTQSSRYLVKRTGEKVFLECVQDMDHENMFWYRQDPGLGLRLIYFSYDVKMKEKGDIPEGYSVSREKKERFSLILESASTNQTSMYLCASRSQGGTKNIQYFGAGTRLSVL.

This clone was detected only once. The chain couples TRBV7-2 to TRBJ2-7; 10 nucleotides agree with TRBD2. Per the germline V gene, CDR1 is SGHTA and CDR2 is FQGNSA. V lost 5 bases and J lost 3; bases outside the gene matches: 16. The CDR3 totals 18 residues. CDR3 in amino acids: CASSDRISGRSYSYEQYF. In DNA, the CDR3 is TGTGCCAGCAGCGATAGGATTAGCGGGAGGTCGTACAGCTACGAGCAGTACTTC.